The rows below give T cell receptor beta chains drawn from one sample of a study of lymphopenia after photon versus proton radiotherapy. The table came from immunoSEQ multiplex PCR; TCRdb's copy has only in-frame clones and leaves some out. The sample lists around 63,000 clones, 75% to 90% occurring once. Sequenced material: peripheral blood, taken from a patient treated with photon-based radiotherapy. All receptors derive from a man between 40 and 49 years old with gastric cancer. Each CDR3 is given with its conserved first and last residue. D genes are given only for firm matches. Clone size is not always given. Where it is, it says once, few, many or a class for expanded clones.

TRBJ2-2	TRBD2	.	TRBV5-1	TGCGCCAGCACCCGCGGGGGGCCCTTCACCGGGGAGCTGTTTTTT	CASTRGGPFTGELFF
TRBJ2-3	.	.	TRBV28	TGTGCCAGCAGCGGTGGAGGGGAAGGCACAGATACGCAGTATTTT	CASSGGGEGTDTQYF
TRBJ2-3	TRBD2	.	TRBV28	TGTGCCAGCAGCAACCCGGGACTCGCGGGGGGGGTGGGGACAGATACGCAGTATTTT	CASSNPGLAGGVGTDTQYF
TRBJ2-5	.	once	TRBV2	TGTGCCAGCGATAGGGTAGCAAGGGGAGAGACCCAGTACTTC	CASDRVARGETQYF
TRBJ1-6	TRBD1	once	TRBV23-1	TGCGCCAGCAGTCTGCCAGGGGGCAAAGTAAGGTCACCCCTCCACTTT	CASSLPGGKVRSPLHF
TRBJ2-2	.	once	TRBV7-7	TGTGCTAGCAGCTTAGCTGGGGGCTATTATAACACCGGGGAGCTGTTTTTT	CASSLAGGYYNTGELFF
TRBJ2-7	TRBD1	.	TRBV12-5	TGTGCTAGTGGTTTGGGACAGGGGCGACTCTACGAGCAGTACTTC	CASGLGQGRLYEQYF
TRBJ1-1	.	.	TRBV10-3	TGTGCCATCAGTGACCGCTCCGGGGACACTGAAGCTTTCTTT	CAISDRSGDTEAFF
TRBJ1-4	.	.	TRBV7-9	TGTGCCAGCAGCTTAGTTAGCGAAAAACTGTTTTTT	CASSLVSEKLFF
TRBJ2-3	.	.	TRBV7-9	TGTGCCAGCAGTTTTCTGGGAGGCCCAGATACGCAGTATTTT	CASSFLGGPDTQYF
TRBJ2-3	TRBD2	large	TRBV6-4	TGTGCCAGCAGTGACGGCGGGGGAGCGACAGATACGCAGTATTTT	CASSDGGGATDTQYF
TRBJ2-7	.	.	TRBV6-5	TGTGCCAGCAGTCGGTCGCAGGGTCGGTACGAGCAGTACTTC	CASSRSQGRYEQYF
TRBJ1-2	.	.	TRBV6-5	TGTGCCAGCAGTGACAGCGAAGATGGCTACACCTTC	CASSDSEDGYTF
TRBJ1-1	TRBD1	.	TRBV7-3	TGTGCCAGCAGCCCGCAGGGGGCAGGCACTGAAGCTTTCTTT	CASSPQGAGTEAFF
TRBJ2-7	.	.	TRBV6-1	TGTGCCAGCAGGGGGGGCGGCGGCACCTACGAGCAGTACTTC	CASRGGGGTYEQYF
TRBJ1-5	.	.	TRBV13	TGTGCCAGCAGCTTTTACAGAAATCAGCCCCAGCATTTT	CASSFYRNQPQHF
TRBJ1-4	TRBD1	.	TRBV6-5	TGTGCCAGCAGATACAGGGGGCTGGGTGAAAAACTGTTTTTT	CASRYRGLGEKLFF
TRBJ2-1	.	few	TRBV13	TGTGCCAGCAGCCGTAGGGCGAATGAGCAGTTCTTC	CASSRRANEQFF
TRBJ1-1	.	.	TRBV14	TGTGCCAGCAGCCAACGACCGGGAGCTGAAGCTTTCTTT	CASSQRPGAEAFF
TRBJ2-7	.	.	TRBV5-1	TGCGCCAGCAGCTTGGGCCAGGGAGCAACCTACGAGCAGTACTTC	CASSLGQGATYEQYF
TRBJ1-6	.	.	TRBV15	TGTGCCACCAGCAGGGAAAATTCACCCCTCCACTTT	CATSRENSPLHF
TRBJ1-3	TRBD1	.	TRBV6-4	TGTGCCAGCAGACCGGACAGGGCTGGAAACACCATATATTTT	CASRPDRAGNTIYF
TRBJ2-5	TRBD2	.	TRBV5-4	TGTGCCAGCAGTCCACCGACTAGCGGGGGGGCAGAGACCCAGTACTTC	CASSPPTSGGAETQYF
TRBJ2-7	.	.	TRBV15	TGTGCCACCAGCAGGTATGGACAGATCTACGAGCAGTACTTC	CATSRYGQIYEQYF
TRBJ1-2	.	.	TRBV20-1	TGCAGTGCTGGTTCAGATGATGGCTACACCTTC	CSAGSDDGYTF